One sample yielded the 5 T cell receptor beta chains listed below, sequenced in a study of shared clonotypes between healthy human individuals. Some clones are missing from TCRdb's copy, which holds only in-frame ones; the method was immunoSEQ multiplex PCR. This sample has more than 450,000 clones, with 79% found just once. The sample comprised PBMCs. The receptor set was obtained from a woman between 40 and 55 years old in good health. Some clones in this sample may be carry-over from other donors' samples.

For this clone: The same CDR3 also results from other DNA sequences found in this sample. The V and J genes are TRBV7-2 and TRBJ2-3, with unresolved D. The CDR3 contains 14 residues. Germline values: CDR1 SGHTA, CDR2 FQGNSA. Trimming stripped 1 base from V and 3 bases from J, with 8 bases between. The CDR3 sequence: CASSLEASTDTQYF. The CDR3 DNA follows: TGTGCCAGCAGCTTAGAGGCTAGTACAGATACGCAGTATTTT.

As concerns this clone: The sample holds other DNA sequences that translate to the same CDR3. The CDR3 DNA follows: TGTGCCAGCAGTGCAGGGAACTATGGCTACACCTTC. This gives the protein CASSAGNYGYTF. V and J are TRBV2 and TRBJ1-2, with D possibly TRBD1 on 5 matching bases. CDR3 length: 12 amino acids. V lost 4 bases and J lost 2, with 5 bases in between. Germline-derived CDR1 and CDR2 are SNHLY and FYNNEI.

This chain uses TRBV6-5 with TRBJ2-3; D possibly corresponds to TRBD2 (5 bases). Trimming shortened V by 6 bases and J by 6 bases, and 13 bases separated the two germline ends. Germline V gene sequence: CDR1 MNHEY, CDR2 SVGAGI. This CDR3 region has 13 residues. CDR3 DNA: TGTGCCAGCAGGAGCTGGAGCGGCGATACGCAGTATTTT. It codes for CASRSWSGDTQYF.

The sample holds a few counts of this clone. The rearrangement links TRBV6-4 to TRBJ2-3; D unresolved. Between the trimmed V and J ends, which lost 3 bases and 2 bases, there was a span of 6 bases. Germline loops: CDR1 MRHNA, CDR2 SNTAGT. This CDR3 has 13 residues. This chain's CDR3 is CASSESSTDTQYF. The CDR3, as DNA: TGTGCCAGCAGTGAGTCATCCACAGATACGCAGTATTTT.

The chain combines TRBV4-2 with TRBJ2-1, with 7 bases identical to TRBD2. V shed 0 bases and J 5 bases; nucleotides not matched to a gene: 1. CDR1 and CDR2 (germline): LGHNA, YNFKEQ. This CDR3 is 14 amino acids long. CDR3 region: CASSQELANNEQFF. For the CDR3, the DNA is TGTGCCAGCAGCCAAGAACTAGCGAACAATGAGCAGTTCTTC.